Presented here are 12 T cell receptor beta chains from one specimen sequenced in a study of regulatory T cells in long-lasting Graves disease. Sequencing libraries for TCR beta were prepared with iRepertoire HTBI primers and Arm-PCR of CDR3 regions. A single record per CDR3 protein comes from TCRdb applying MiXCR to the multiplex PCR reads. The table includes roughly 400,000 distinct CDR3 sequences, about 15% detected once. This sample's time point: newly diagnosed GD, antithyroid drugs for less than 3 months. The TCR library used RNA extracted from PBMCs. The data were also submitted as part of a second study, on T cells in Graves' hyperthyroidism and ophthalmopathy.

The specimen comprised peripheral blood mononuclear cells (PBMCs), sampled at new diagnosis, from a patient treated with antithyroid drugs. The source of these receptors is a woman aged 18-29 years with Graves disease.

This clonotype occurred many times. V is TRBV27 and J is TRBJ2-3; D possibly corresponds to TRBD1 (6 bases). This CDR3 spans 15 amino acids. Trimming pared 5 bases from V and 6 bases from J, leaving 18 bases between. In germline, CDR1 is MNHEY, CDR2 SMNVEV (reference sequence). CDR3 amino acids: CASSLSSTGTDTQYF. CDR3 nucleotide sequence: TGTGCCAGCAGTCTTAGCAGCACAGGGACGGATACGCAGTATTTT.

V gene TRBV20-1 combines with J gene TRBJ1-4, with D unresolved. The V end was cut by 6 bases, the J end by 6 bases, with 17 bases between. The length of the CDR3 is 14 residues. Germline V lookup: CDR1 DFQATT, CDR2 SNEGSKA (reference sequence). In nucleotides, the CDR3 is TGCAGTGCGGGGAGCTACGGCCCATATGAAAAACTGTTTTTT. Translating gives CSAGSYGPYEKLFF.

CDR3 loop: CASTRTVEETQYF. The CDR3 DNA is TGTGCCAGCACCAGGACAGTGGAAGAGACCCAGTACTTC. V and J are TRBV7-9 and TRBJ2-5; D might be TRBD1 (6 bases). Trimming pared 7 bases from V and 3 bases from J, leaving 12 bases between. CDR3 length: 13 amino acids. CDR1 is SEHNR, CDR2 FQNEAQ, per germline (reference sequence).

This clonotype rates as medium-sized (0.01 to 0.1%). CDR3 protein: CASSAQGNSYNEQFF. The CDR3 region has the DNA TGTGCCAGCAGCGCACAGGGGAACTCCTACAATGAGCAGTTCTTC. The chain links TRBV9 to TRBJ2-1; 7 bases are a match to TRBD1. Germline CDR1 reads SGDLS; CDR2 reads YYNGEE. J was trimmed by 0 bases and V by 3 bases; bases with no gene match: 3. This CDR3 contains 15 residues.

This clonotype showed up many times. The V call is TRBV7-2, the J call TRBJ2-7; 7 positions match TRBD1. This CDR3 spans 13 amino acids. Germline values: CDR1 SGHTA, CDR2 FQGNSA. Trimming cost V 1 base and J 5 bases; bases outside gene matches: 2. Written as DNA, the CDR3 is TGTGCCAGCAGCTTAGACAGGGGAGACGAGCAGTACTTC. Amino acid sequence: CASSLDRGDEQYF.

This clonotype was detected only a few times. This may stem from a read error, because a much larger clone lies one nucleotide away. The rearrangement uses TRBV6-2 or TRBV6-3 and TRBJ1-1; D gene ambiguous. Per the germline V gene, CDR1 is MNHEY and CDR2 is SVGEGT. The length of the CDR3 is 17 residues. Trimming left V 0 bases short and J 6 bases short, with 20 bases between. The CDR3 nucleotides are TGTGCCAGCAGTTACTCGTTGGGGAATTGGGCCAACGCTGAAGCTTTCTTT. Its translation: CASSYSLGNWANAEAFF.

By sample share, this clonotype is medium-sized. The chain has TRBV7-3 and TRBJ2-1; no definite D call. The CDR3 consists of 12 residues. Trimming stripped 0 bases from V and 7 bases from J, with 4 bases between. The germline V gene encodes CDR1 SGHTA and CDR2 FQGTGA. The CDR3: CASSLTGNEQFF. CDR3 bases: TGTGCCAGCAGCTTAACCGGTAATGAGCAGTTCTTC.

In its sample, this clonotype was seen many times. The chain has TRBV29-1 and TRBJ2-1; the D is unclear. The CDR3 covers 10 residues. CDR1 is SQVTM, CDR2 ANQGSEA, per germline. Trimming took off 7 bases at V and 9 bases at J, with 10 bases between the two ends. DNA for the CDR3: TGCAGCGCCCGTTCGATTGAGCAGTTCTTC. Protein product: CSARSIEQFF.

This clonotype was counted ten times or more. The chain uses TRBV12-3 or TRBV12-4 and TRBJ2-5; 10 bases align to TRBD2. J was trimmed by 1 base and V by 8 bases; bases with no gene match: 10. This CDR3 has 16 amino acids. CDR3 sequence (DNA): TGTGCCAGCGGCCTCGGAGCGGGAGGGCCCCAAGAGACCCAGTACTTC. It codes for CASGLGAGGPQETQYF.

Regarding this clonotype: A much larger clonotype is one base distant, so this may be a read error. The rearrangement joins TRBV11-2 to TRBJ2-5; 13 positions match TRBD2. The V gene end was trimmed by 0 bases and the J gene end by 11 bases; junction bases not matched to a gene: 12. This CDR3 has 17 amino acids. Germline CDR1 reads SGHAT; CDR2 reads FQNNGV. The CDR3 reads CASSLETSGRAFYEQYF. The CDR3 DNA sequence: TGTGCCAGCAGCTTAGAAACTAGCGGGAGGGCCTTCTATGAGCAGTACTTC. Supplemented by reference TRBV11-2 and TRBJ2-5, the full variable domain reads EAGVAQSPRYKIIEKRQSVAFWCNPISGHATLYWYQQILGQGPKLLIQFQNNGVVDDSQLPKDRFSAERLKGVDSTLKIQPAKLEDSAVYLCASSLETSGRAFYEQYFGPGTRLLVL.

The rearrangement links TRBV12-3 or TRBV12-4 to TRBJ2-3; 9 nucleotides agree with TRBD1. The CDR3 is 15 amino acids. V gave up 2 bases and J gave up 3 bases; unmatched junction bases: 3. As DNA, the CDR3 is TGTGCCAGCAGTTTACACAGGGGGCCTACAGATACGCAGTATTTT. Translation: CASSLHRGPTDTQYF.

This clonotype was found a few times. This may be a read error: a much more frequent sequence differs by one nucleotide. V usage is TRBV30 and J usage is TRBJ1-1; D is unresolved. CDR1 is GTSNPN and CDR2 is SVGIG in the germline V gene (reference sequence). V gave up 5 bases and J gave up 4 bases, with 17 bases separating them. The CDR3 loop spans 14 amino acids. CDR3 in amino acids: CAWGLMRQGTEAFF. CDR3 in DNA: TGTGCCTGGGGTCTCATGAGGCAAGGCACTGAAGCTTTCTTT. The full variable domain, with the rest looked up from reference TRBV30 and TRBJ1-1, is SQTIHQWPATLVQPVGSPLSLECTVEGTSNPNLYWYRQAAGRGLQLLFYSVGIGQISSEVPQNLSASRPQDRQFILSSKKLLLSDSGFYLCAWGLMRQGTEAFFGQGTRLTVV.